The 25 T cell receptor beta chains below all came from one sample that was sequenced in a study of blood T cells in healthy people across ages. PCR was performed a second time for 7 to 11 cycles using a sample-barcoded 5' primer and a J-beta primer mix. MiXCR, run by TCRdb on the 5' RACE reads, gives a single entry per CDR3 protein. Of about 640,000 distinct CDR3 sequences in the sample, roughly 43% are singletons; the top ten hold 30%. Material for sequencing was blood. Receptors were obtained from an elderly man in good health.

A remark on this clonotype: The junction does not match germline at one end; this may be a read error. The chain recombines TRBV28 with TRBJ2-3; D may be TRBD1 or TRBD2 (6 bases each). Germline CDR1 is MDHEN and CDR2 is SYDVKM. CDR3 length: 13 amino acids. CDR3 region: CAGRVGGTDTQYF. CDR3 in DNA: TGTGCCGGCAGGGTAGGGGGGACAGATACGCAGTATTTT.

V is TRBV29-1 and J is TRBJ2-5, with TRBD1 identical over 12 bases. V was pared by 1 base and J by 11 bases, with 11 bases of the junction left unmatched. The CDR3 runs 15 residues. From germline, CDR1 is SQVTM and CDR2 ANQGSEA. The CDR3 sequence: CSVEARDRGLYGQYF. As DNA, the CDR3 is TGCAGCGTTGAAGCCCGGGACAGGGGGCTCTACGGGCAGTACTTC.

This clonotype was seen more than once but under ten times. This chain joins TRBV7-2 and TRBJ2-7; D ambiguous. The CDR3 has 13 amino acids. From germline, CDR1 is SGHTA and CDR2 FQGNSA. V lost 5 bases and J 3 bases, leaving 11 bases between the germline ends. For the CDR3, the DNA is TGTGCCAGCAGCGTAAGAGTAGACTACGAGCAGTACTTC. This codes for CASSVRVDYEQYF.

The genes are TRBV15 and TRBJ2-3; TRBD2 aligns across 10 bases. Germline assignment: CDR1 LNHNV and CDR2 YYDKDF (reference sequence). V lost 2 bases to trimming and J lost 2 bases; unmatched junction nucleotides: 4. CDR3 size: 16 residues. DNA for the CDR3: TGTGCCACCAGCAGAAAACTAGCGGGGAACACAGATACGCAGTATTTT. Translated, it gives CATSRKLAGNTDTQYF.

The chain employs TRBV29-1 and TRBJ1-1; D gene ambiguous. Per the germline V gene, CDR1 is SQVTM and CDR2 is ANQGSEA. The CDR3 is 10 residues long. For the CDR3, the DNA is TGCACCGTGGGTGACACTGAAGCTTTCTTT. This gives the protein CTVGDTEAFF.

A word on this clonotype: A read error may explain this, as a much larger clone is one base away. The rearrangement uses TRBV7-2 and TRBJ1-2; 7 positions match TRBD1. The V gene's germline CDR1 is SGHTA and CDR2 FQGNSA. The CDR3 loop spans 13 amino acids. The CDR3 protein is CAGSADRVGGYTF. CDR3 DNA: TGTGCCGGCAGCGCCGACAGGGTAGGAGGCTACACCTTC.

This clonotype was observed a handful of times. This rearrangement joins TRBV7-6 to TRBJ2-1; 8 bases match TRBD2. Unmatched junction bases numbered 15, after V lost 5 bases and J lost 0 bases. The length of the CDR3 is 19 residues. CDR1 is SGHVS, CDR2 FNYEAQ, per germline. Here the CDR3 reads CASSPWVFRREDSYNEQFF. The CDR3 DNA is TGTGCCAGCAGCCCATGGGTTTTTCGGCGGGAGGACTCCTACAATGAGCAGTTCTTC.

This clonotype came up many times. This chain connects TRBV29-1 to TRBJ2-1; D gene uncertain. The CDR3 is 13 amino acids. Germline V gene lookup returns CDR1 SQVTM and CDR2 ANQGSEA. The V end lost 3 bases, the J end lost 2 bases, and 8 bases lay between the germline ends. For the CDR3, the DNA is TGCAGCGTTGAGGCCCAGACCTACAATGAGCAGTTCTTC. This translates into CSVEAQTYNEQFF.

The V call is TRBV3-1, the J call TRBJ2-7; D remains ambiguous. The germline V gene has CDR1 LGHDT and CDR2 YNNKEL (reference sequence). The CDR3 loop spans 15 amino acids. Trimming took 1 base from V and 0 from J, leaving 10 bases between them. The CDR3 region is CASSQGALSSYEQYF. Written as DNA, the CDR3 is TGTGCCAGCAGCCAAGGGGCCCTTTCCTCCTACGAGCAGTACTTC.

The V call is TRBV3-1, the J call TRBJ2-1, with 10 bases fitting TRBD2. The CDR3 has 18 residues. The germline V gene encodes CDR1 LGHDT and CDR2 YNNKEL (reference sequence). V lost 3 bases and J lost 8; bases outside the gene matches: 16. CDR3 residues: CASSQRGSGRAGVYEQFF. Written as DNA, the CDR3 is TGTGCCAGCAGCCAGAGGGGAAGCGGGAGGGCCGGAGTCTATGAGCAGTTCTTC.

V gene TRBV7-9 combines with J gene TRBJ1-6; tentatively, D is TRBD1 (6 bases). V lost 8 bases and J lost 7, with 18 bases in between. This CDR3 has 15 amino acids. CDR1 SEHNR and CDR2 FQNEAQ come from the germline V gene (reference sequence). CDR3 loop: CASEPDSNLNSPLHF. The CDR3 nucleotides read TGTGCCAGCGAACCGGACAGCAATTTGAATTCACCCCTCCACTTT.

The chain is built from TRBV6-2 or TRBV6-3 and TRBJ2-1; 7 nucleotides align to TRBD1. The DNA matches TRBJ2-7 better at its end, which makes the J call doubtful. The CDR3 spans 15 residues. Germline V gene sequence: CDR1 MNHEY, CDR2 SVGEGT. This CDR3 is CASSHGQVTYNEQYF. The CDR3 DNA reads as TGTGCCAGCAGCCATGGACAGGTGACCTACAATGAGCAGTACTTC.

This sequence joins TRBV6-6 and TRBJ2-1; 7 bases match TRBD2. The J call is doubtful: the DNA matches TRBJ2-7 better. The CDR3 contains 16 residues. Germline V gives CDR1 MNHNY, CDR2 SVGAGI (reference sequence). CDR3 region: CASSRLAQSSYNEQYF. In DNA form, the CDR3 reads TGTGCCAGCAGCAGACTAGCCCAAAGCTCCTACAATGAGCAGTACTTC.

The V gene is TRBV28, the J gene TRBJ1-5; TRBD1 aligns across 8 bases. Germline CDR1 MDHEN, CDR2 SYDVKM. The trim removed 7 bases at V and 3 bases at J, leaving 8 bases unmatched. The CDR3 consists of 15 residues. The CDR3 sequence is CASNPTGGVNQPQHF. The CDR3 bases are TGTGCCAGCAACCCCACAGGGGGGGTCAATCAGCCCCAGCATTTT.

This clonotype was seen only once. The rearrangement joins TRBV6-2 or TRBV6-3 to TRBJ2-2; tentatively, D is TRBD2 (5 bases). Trimming stripped 7 bases from V and 1 base from J, with 13 bases between. The CDR3 is 15 amino acids. The germline CDR1 and CDR2 sequences are MNHEY and SVGEGT. This chain's CDR3 is CASTPTGKNTGELFF. The CDR3 DNA sequence: TGTGCCAGCACCCCGACGGGGAAGAACACCGGGGAGCTGTTTTTT.

The table lists this clonotype with a few counts. This could be a read error, since a much larger clone is one nucleotide away. V is TRBV11-2 and J is TRBJ2-1; a weak D match, TRBD1 (6 bases). In germline, CDR1 is SGHAT, CDR2 FQNNGV. The CDR3 totals 15 residues. The CDR3 spells CAGSLEGQRYNEQFF. Here the CDR3 DNA reads TGTGCCGGCAGCTTAGAAGGACAGCGTTACAATGAGCAGTTCTTC.

This clonotype occurred a few times. The rearrangement uses TRBV12-3 or TRBV12-4 and TRBJ2-1; 8 bases fit TRBD1. CDR3 length: 16 amino acids. The V and J ends lost 5 bases and 6 bases, in that order; junction bases with no gene match: 12. Here the CDR3 reads CASSPGVGQGTNEQFF. DNA for the CDR3: TGTGCCAGCAGTCCGGGGGTAGGACAGGGTACCAATGAGCAGTTCTTC.

This chain connects TRBV5-1 to TRBJ1-5; D remains unclear. This CDR3 is built from 15 residues. Germline CDR1 reads SGHRS; CDR2 reads YFSETQ. Trimming left V 0 bases short and J 5 bases short, with 12 bases between. CDR3 bases: TGCGCCAGCAGCTTGGGGACGGAGAAATATCAGCCCCAGCATTTT. Amino acid sequence: CASSLGTEKYQPQHF.

V usage is TRBV9 and J usage is TRBJ2-3; 8 bases agree with TRBD1. The CDR3 has 15 amino acids. V dropped 0 bases and J dropped 5; count of bases not matched to a gene: 5. Germline loops: CDR1 SGDLS, CDR2 YYNGEE. The CDR3 sequence is CASSVVATGGDTQYF. CDR3 nucleotides: TGTGCCAGCAGCGTAGTAGCCACAGGGGGAGATACGCAGTATTTT.

The V and J genes are TRBV15 and TRBJ1-4; the D is unclear. The CDR3 contains 11 residues. The ends were cut back, 8 bases at V and 7 bases at J, with 8 bases in the middle. Germline CDR1 is LNHNV and CDR2 is YYDKDF (reference sequence). The chain's CDR3 is CATSFGEKLFF. In nucleotides, the CDR3 is TGTGCCACCTCTTTCGGTGAAAAACTGTTTTTT.

The genes are TRBV5-1 and TRBJ2-2; no clear D. Germline loops: CDR1 SGHRS, CDR2 YFSETQ. This CDR3 comprises 13 residues. Trimming took off 1 base at V and 7 bases at J, with 8 bases between the two ends. The CDR3 DNA follows: TGCGCCAGCAGCTTGTTAGTAGGCGGGGAGCTGTTTTTT. This codes for CASSLLVGGELFF. The whole variable domain, remainder taken from reference TRBV5-1 and TRBJ2-2, is KAGVTQTPRYLIKTRGQQVTLSCSPISGHRSVSWYQQTPGQGLQFLFEYFSETQRNKGNFPGRFSGRQFSNSRSEMNVSTLELGDSALYLCASSLLVGGELFFGEGSRLTVL.

This clonotype was observed many times. V usage is TRBV4-2 and J usage is TRBJ1-6; D may be TRBD1 (6 bases). CDR1 is LGHNA, CDR2 YNFKEQ, per germline. Trimming removed 4 bases at V and 5 bases at J, with 12 bases between. There are 15 residues in the CDR3. The CDR3 DNA reads TGTGCCAGCAGCCCCCGGGACACTCATAATTCACCCCTCCACTTT. It yields the protein CASSPRDTHNSPLHF.

Comments on this clonotype: It is likely a read error, because the conserved phenylalanine at the end of the CDR3 is missing. The DNA is omitted, as the CDR3 cannot be located on it reliably, and the CDR3 follows TCRdb's listing. V usage is TRBV24-1 and J usage is TRBJ2-7. The CDR3 extends over 9 residues, inclusive of both ends. Germline CDR1 KGHDR, CDR2 SFDVKD. CDR3 sequence: CATSDQNTI.

In its sample, this clonotype was seen a few times. CDR3 sequence reads: CASSLQGGRQTSSYEQYF. CDR3 in DNA: TGTGCCAGCAGCCTTCAAGGGGGGCGGCAAACCAGCTCCTACGAGCAGTACTTC. The chain links TRBV4-2 to TRBJ2-7; D may match TRBD1 or TRBD2 (6 bases each). Germline values: CDR1 LGHNA, CDR2 YNFKEQ. V lost 4 bases to trimming and J lost 0 bases, with 22 bases between them. The CDR3 has 18 amino acids.

This clonotype came up a few times. The V gene is TRBV7-2, the J gene TRBJ2-5; a weak D match, TRBD2 (5 bases). V was pared by 2 bases and J by 5 bases, with 12 bases between. The length of the CDR3 is 14 residues. Germline V lookup: CDR1 SGHTA, CDR2 FQGNSA. The DNA for the CDR3 is TGTGCCAGCAGCTTAATGCCAGGCGGGGAGACCCAGTACTTC. Protein sequence: CASSLMPGGETQYF.